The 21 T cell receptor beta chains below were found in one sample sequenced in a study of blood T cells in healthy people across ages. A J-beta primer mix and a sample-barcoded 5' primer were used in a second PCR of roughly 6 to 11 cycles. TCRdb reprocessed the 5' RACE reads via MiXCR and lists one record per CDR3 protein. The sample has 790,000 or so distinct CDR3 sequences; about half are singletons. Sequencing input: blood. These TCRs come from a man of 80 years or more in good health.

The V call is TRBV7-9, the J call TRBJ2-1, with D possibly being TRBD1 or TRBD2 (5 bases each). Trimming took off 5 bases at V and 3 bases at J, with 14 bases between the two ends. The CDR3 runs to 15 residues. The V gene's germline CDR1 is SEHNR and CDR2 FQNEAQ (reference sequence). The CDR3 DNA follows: TGTGCCAGCAGCCGAGAGGGGAACCTCTACAATGAGCAGTTCTTC. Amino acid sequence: CASSREGNLYNEQFF. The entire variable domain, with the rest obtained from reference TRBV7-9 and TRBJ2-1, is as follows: DTGVSQNPRHKITKRGQNVTFRCDPISEHNRLYWYRQTLGQGPEFLTYFQNEAQLEKSRLLSDRFSAERPKGSFSTLEIQRTEQGDSAMYLCASSREGNLYNEQFFGPGTRLTVL.

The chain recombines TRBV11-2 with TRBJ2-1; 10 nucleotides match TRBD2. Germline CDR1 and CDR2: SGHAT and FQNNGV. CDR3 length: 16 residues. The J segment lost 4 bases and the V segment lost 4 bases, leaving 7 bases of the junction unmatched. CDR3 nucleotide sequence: TGTGCCAGCAGCTACTCTAGCGGGAGTTTATACAATGAGCAGTTCTTC. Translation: CASSYSSGSLYNEQFF.

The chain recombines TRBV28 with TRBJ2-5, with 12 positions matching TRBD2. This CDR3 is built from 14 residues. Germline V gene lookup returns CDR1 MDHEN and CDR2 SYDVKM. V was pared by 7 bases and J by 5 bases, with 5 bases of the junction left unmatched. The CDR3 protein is CASNLAGGLETQYF. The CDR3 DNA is TGTGCCAGCAACCTAGCGGGAGGGCTCGAGACCCAGTACTTC. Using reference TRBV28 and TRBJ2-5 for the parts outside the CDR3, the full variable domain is DVKVTQSSRYLVKRTGEKVFLECVQDMDHENMFWYRQDPGLGLRLIYFSYDVKMKEKGDIPEGYSVSREKKERFSLILESASTNQTSMYLCASNLAGGLETQYFGPGTRLLVL.

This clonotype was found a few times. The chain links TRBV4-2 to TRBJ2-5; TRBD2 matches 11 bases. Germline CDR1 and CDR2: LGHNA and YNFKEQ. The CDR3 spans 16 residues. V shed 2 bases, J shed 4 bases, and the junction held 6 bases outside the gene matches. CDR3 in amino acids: CASSQTLAGVTETQYF. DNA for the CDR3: TGTGCCAGCAGCCAAACACTAGCGGGAGTAACAGAGACCCAGTACTTC.

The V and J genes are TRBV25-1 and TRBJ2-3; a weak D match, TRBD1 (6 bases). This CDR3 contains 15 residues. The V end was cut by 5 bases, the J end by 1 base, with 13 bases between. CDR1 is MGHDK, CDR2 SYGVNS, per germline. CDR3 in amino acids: CASSPPGHRTDTQYF. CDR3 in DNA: TGTGCCAGCAGTCCCCCGGGACACCGCACAGATACGCAGTATTTT.

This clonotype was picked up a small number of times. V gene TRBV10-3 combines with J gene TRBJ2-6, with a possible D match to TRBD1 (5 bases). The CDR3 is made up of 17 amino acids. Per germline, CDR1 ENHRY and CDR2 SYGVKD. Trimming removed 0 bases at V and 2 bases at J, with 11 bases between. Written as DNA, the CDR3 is TGTGCCATCAGTGAGTCGGTTGGGGCAGCTGGGGCCAACGTCCTGACTTTC. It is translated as CAISESVGAAGANVLTF.

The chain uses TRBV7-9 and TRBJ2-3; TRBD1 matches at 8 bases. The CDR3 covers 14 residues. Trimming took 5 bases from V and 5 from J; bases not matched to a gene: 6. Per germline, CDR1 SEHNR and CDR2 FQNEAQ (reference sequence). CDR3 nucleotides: TGTGCCAGCAGCCCCGGCAGGGGGCAAGATACGCAGTATTTT. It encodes CASSPGRGQDTQYF.

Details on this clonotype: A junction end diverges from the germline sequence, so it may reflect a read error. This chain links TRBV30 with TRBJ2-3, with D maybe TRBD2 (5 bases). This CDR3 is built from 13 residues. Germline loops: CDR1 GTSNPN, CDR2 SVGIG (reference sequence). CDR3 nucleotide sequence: TGTGCCTGGACCGGGGTGTCCAGAGATATGCAGTATTTT. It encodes CAWTGVSRDMQYF.

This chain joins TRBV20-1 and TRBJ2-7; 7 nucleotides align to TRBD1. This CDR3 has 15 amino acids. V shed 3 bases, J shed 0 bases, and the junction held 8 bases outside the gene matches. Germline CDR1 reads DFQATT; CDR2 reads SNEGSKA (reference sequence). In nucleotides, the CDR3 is TGCAGTGCTAGTCCTCGACAGGGCTTCTCCTACGAGCAGTACTTC. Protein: CSASPRQGFSYEQYF.

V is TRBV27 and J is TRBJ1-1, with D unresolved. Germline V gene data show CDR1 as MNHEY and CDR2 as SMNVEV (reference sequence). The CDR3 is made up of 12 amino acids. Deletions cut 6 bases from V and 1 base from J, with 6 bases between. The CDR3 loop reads CASRGSNTEAFF. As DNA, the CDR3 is TGTGCCAGCAGGGGATCGAACACTGAAGCTTTCTTT.

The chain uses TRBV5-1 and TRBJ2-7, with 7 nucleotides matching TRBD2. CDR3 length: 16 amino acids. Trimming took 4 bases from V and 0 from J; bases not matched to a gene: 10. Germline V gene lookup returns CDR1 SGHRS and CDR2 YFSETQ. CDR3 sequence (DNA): TGCGCCAGCAGCCGAGGACCAGCGGGACGCTCCTACGAGCAGTACTTC. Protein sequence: CASSRGPAGRSYEQYF.

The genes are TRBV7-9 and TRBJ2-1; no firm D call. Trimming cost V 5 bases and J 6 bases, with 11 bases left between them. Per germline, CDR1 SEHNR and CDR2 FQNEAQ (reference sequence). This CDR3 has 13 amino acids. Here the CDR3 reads CASSPGEANEQFF. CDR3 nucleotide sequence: TGTGCCAGCAGCCCCGGAGAGGCCAATGAGCAGTTCTTC.

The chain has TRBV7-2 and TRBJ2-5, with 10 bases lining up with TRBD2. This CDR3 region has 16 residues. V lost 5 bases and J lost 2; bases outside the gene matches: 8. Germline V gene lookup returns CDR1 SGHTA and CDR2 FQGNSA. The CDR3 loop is CASSPRTSGEQETQYF. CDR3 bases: TGTGCCAGCAGCCCCCGGACTAGCGGAGAACAAGAGACCCAGTACTTC.

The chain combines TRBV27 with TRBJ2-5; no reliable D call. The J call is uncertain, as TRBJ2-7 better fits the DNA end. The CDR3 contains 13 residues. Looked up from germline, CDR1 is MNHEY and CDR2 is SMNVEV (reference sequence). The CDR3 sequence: CASSATPRSEQYF. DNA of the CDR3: TGTGCCAGCAGTGCGACCCCCCGTTCCGAGCAGTACTTC.

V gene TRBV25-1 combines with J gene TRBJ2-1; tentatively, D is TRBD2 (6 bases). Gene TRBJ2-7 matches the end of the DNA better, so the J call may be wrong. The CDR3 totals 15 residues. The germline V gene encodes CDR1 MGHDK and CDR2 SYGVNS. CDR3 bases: TGTGCCAGCACGGGTCGCGGGACTGAGTACAATGAGCAGTACTTC. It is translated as CASTGRGTEYNEQYF.

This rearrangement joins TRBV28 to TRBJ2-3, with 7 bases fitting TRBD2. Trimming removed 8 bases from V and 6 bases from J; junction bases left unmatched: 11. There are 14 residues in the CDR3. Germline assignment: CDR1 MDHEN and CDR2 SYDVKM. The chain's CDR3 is CASDAGREFDTQYF. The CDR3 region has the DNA TGTGCCAGCGACGCAGGGCGGGAGTTCGATACGCAGTATTTT.

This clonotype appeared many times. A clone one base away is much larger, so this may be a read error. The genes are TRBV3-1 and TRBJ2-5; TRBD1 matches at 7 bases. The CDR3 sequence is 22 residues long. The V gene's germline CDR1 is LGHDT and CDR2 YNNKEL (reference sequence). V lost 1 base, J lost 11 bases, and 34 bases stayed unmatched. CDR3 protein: CASSQGYPGGSDTGHIYNEQYF. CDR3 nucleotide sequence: TGTGCCAGCAGCCAAGGGTACCCAGGGGGTTCGGATACTGGGCATATCTACAATGAGCAGTACTTC.

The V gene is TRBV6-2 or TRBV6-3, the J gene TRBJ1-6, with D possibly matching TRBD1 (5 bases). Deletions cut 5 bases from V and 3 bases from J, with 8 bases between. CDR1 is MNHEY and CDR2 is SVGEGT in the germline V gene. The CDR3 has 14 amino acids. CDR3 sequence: CASSRGNYNSPLHF. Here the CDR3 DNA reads TGTGCCAGCAGTCGGGGGAACTATAATTCACCCCTCCACTTT.

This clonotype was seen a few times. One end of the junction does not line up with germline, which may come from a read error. CDR3 sequence reads: CASSLAGGRGSSYNEQFF. CDR3 sequence (DNA): TGTGCCAGCAGTTTAGCGGGAGGGAGAGGAAGCTCCTACAATGAGCAGTTCTTC. This chain connects TRBV7-9 to TRBJ2-1; 11 bases line up with TRBD2. Germline CDR1 is SEHNR and CDR2 is FQNEAQ (reference sequence). CDR3 length: 18 residues.

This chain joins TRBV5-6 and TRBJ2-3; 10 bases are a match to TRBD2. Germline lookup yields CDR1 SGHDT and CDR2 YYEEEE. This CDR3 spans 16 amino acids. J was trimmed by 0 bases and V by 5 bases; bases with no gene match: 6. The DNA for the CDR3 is TGTGCCAGCAGTATAGCGGGAGGACCTAGCACAGATACGCAGTATTTT. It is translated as CASSIAGGPSTDTQYF.

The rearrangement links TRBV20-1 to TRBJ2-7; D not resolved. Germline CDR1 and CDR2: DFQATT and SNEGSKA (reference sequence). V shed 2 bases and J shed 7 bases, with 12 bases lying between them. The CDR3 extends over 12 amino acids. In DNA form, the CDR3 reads TGCAGTGCTAGACCTTTAATTAATGAGCAGTACTTC. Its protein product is CSARPLINEQYF.